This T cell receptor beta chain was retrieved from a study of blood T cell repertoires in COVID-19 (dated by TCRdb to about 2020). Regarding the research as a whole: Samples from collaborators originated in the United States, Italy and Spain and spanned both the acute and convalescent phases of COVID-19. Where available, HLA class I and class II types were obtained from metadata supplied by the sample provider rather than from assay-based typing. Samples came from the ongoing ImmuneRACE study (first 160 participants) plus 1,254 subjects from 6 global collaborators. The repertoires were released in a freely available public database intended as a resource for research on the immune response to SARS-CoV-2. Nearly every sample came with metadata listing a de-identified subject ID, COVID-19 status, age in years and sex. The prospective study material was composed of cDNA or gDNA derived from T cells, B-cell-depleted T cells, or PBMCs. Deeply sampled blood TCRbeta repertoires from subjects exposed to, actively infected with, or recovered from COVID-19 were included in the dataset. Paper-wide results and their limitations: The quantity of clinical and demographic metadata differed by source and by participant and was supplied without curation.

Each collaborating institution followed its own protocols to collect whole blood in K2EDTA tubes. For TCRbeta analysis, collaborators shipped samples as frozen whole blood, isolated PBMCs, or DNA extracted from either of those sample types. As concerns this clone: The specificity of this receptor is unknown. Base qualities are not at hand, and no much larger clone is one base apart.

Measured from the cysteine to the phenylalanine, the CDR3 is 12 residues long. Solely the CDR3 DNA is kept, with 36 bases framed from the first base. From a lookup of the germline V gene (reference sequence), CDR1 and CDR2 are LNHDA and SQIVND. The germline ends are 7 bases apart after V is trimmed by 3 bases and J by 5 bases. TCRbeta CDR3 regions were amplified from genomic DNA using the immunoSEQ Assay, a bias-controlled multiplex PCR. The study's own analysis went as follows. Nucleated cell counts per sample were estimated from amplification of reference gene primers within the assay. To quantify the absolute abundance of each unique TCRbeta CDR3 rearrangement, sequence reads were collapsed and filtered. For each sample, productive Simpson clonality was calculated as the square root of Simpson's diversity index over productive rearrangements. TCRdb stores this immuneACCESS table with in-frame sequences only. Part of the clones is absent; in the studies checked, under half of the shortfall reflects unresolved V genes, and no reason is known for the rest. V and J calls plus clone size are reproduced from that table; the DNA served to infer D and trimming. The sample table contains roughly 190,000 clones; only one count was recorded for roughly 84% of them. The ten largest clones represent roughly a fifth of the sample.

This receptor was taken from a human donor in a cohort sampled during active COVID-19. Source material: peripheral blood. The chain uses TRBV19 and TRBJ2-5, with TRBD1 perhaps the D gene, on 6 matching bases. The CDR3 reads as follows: CASSMTGETQYF. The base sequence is TGTGCCAGTAGTATGACAGGCGAGACCCAGTACTTC.